These T cell receptor beta chains were read from a single sample in a study of T cells in Graves' hyperthyroidism and ophthalmopathy. TCRdb analysed the multiplex PCR reads with MiXCR anew, one entry per CDR3 protein. The repertoire holds around 430,000 distinct CDR3 sequences, with under 15% as singletons. Sequencing input: blood. The receptors come from a woman aged 30 to 39 with Graves' hyperthyroidism. The CDR3 runs from the conserved cysteine through the conserved F or W. Fields, in order: J gene, clone size, D gene, V gene, CDR3 protein, CDR3 DNA. The D gene is left open where the match is weak. Clone size, where shown, is once, few, many, or a class for clones that have expanded.

TRBJ1-5 | many | - | TRBV28 | CASSLARDGQPQHF | TGTGCCAGCAGTTTGGCCAGGGATGGTCAGCCCCAGCATTTT
TRBJ1-3 | - | - | TRBV11-2 | CASCDPADYSGNTIYF | TGTGCCAGCTGTGACCCGGCAGACTACTCTGGAAACACCATATATTTT
TRBJ2-5 | many | - | TRBV27 | CASSLWLGETQYF | TGTGCCAGCAGTTTATGGCTAGGCGAGACCCAGTACTTC
TRBJ2-6 | - | - | TRBV28 | CASSPQTAGSSGANVLTF | TGTGCCAGCAGTCCCCAGACAGCGGGCTCCTCTGGGGCCAACGTCCTGACTTTC
TRBJ2-1 | - | - | TRBV4-1 | CASSQSRGSSYNEQFF | TGCGCCAGCAGCCAATCCCGGGGGAGCTCCTACAATGAGCAGTTCTTC
TRBJ1-2 | - | TRBD1 | TRBV5-1 | CASSSTTGVNYGYTF | TGCGCCAGCAGCTCGACGACAGGGGTTAACTATGGCTACACCTTC
TRBJ2-1 | many | - | TRBV12-3/TRBV12-4 | CASSLGPGESDEQFF | TGTGCCAGCAGTTTGGGTCCGGGGGAGAGTGATGAGCAGTTCTTC
TRBJ2-5 | many | TRBD2 | TRBV3-1 | CASSHLAGEMKTQYF | TGTGCCAGCAGCCACTTGGCGGGAGAAATGAAGACCCAGTACTTC
TRBJ1-3 | few | TRBD1 | TRBV15 | CATSRPIPGQPGNTIYF | TGTGCCACCAGCAGACCAATACCGGGACAGCCTGGAAACACCATATATTTT
TRBJ2-2 | - | - | TRBV3-1 | CASSRPPGLVNTGELFF | TGTGCCAGCAGCCGGCCTCCGGGACTCGTAAACACCGGGGAGCTGTTTTTT
TRBJ2-2 | - | - | TRBV7-9 | CASSRKWGDGELFF | TGTGCCAGCAGCCGAAAATGGGGCGACGGGGAGCTGTTTTTT
TRBJ2-7 | many | TRBD1 | TRBV16 | CASSLARGQNYEQYF | TGTGCCAGCAGCCTGGCCAGGGGGCAGAACTACGAGCAGTACTTC
TRBJ2-2 | few | TRBD1 | TRBV28 | CASSADLRTGGAGELFF | TGTGCCAGCAGTGCCGATCTTCGGACAGGAGGAGCCGGGGAGCTGTTTTTT
TRBJ1-5 | few | - | TRBV7-3 | CASSLTDRQPDQPQHF | TGTGCCAGCAGCTTAACCGATCGACAGCCCGATCAGCCCCAGCATTTT
TRBJ2-2 | many | - | TRBV2 | CASLRNTGELFF | TGTGCCAGCTTGCGGAACACCGGGGAGCTGTTTTTT
TRBJ1-4 | many | - | TRBV18 | CASSQTGTNEKLFF | TGTGCCAGCTCACAGACAGGAACTAATGAAAAACTGTTTTTT
TRBJ1-1 | many | TRBD1 | TRBV28 | CASKTGGKENTEAFF | TGTGCCAGCAAGACAGGGGGCAAAGAGAACACTGAAGCTTTCTTT
TRBJ2-5 | many | TRBD2 | TRBV12-3/TRBV12-4 | CASSFTGGPQETQYF | TGTGCCAGCAGTTTTACGGGAGGGCCTCAAGAGACCCAGTACTTC
TRBJ1-4 | many | - | TRBV18 | CASSRDRNVGEKLFF | TGTGCCAGCTCACGTGACAGAAACGTTGGTGAAAAACTGTTTTTT
TRBJ1-4 | - | TRBD1 | TRBV5-4 | CASSFSTAGGDEKLFF | TGTGCCAGCAGCTTTTCCACGGCAGGGGGGGATGAAAAACTGTTTTTT
TRBJ1-2 | - | - | TRBV19 | CASSPLDGNYGYTF | TGTGCCAGTAGTCCTTTGGACGGGAACTATGGCTACACCTTC
TRBJ2-7 | many | - | TRBV7-2 | CASSAQGREQYF | TGTGCCAGCAGCGCACAGGGAAGGGAGCAGTACTTC
TRBJ2-1 | - | - | TRBV5-1 | CASTPGGIYGGEQFF | TGCGCCAGCACCCCCGGCGGGATATATGGCGGTGAGCAGTTCTTC
TRBJ2-5 | - | - | TRBV28 | CASIGAETQYF | TGTGCCAGCATAGGGGCGGAGACCCAGTACTTC
TRBJ2-5 | few | - | TRBV7-7 | CASSLVTGQETQYF | TGTGCCAGCAGCTTAGTCACAGGCCAAGAGACCCAGTACTTC
TRBJ1-2 | many | TRBD1 | TRBV12-3/TRBV12-4 | CASSRQGALSGYTF | TGTGCCAGCAGTAGACAGGGGGCGCTTAGTGGCTACACCTTC
TRBJ2-1 | many | - | TRBV6-1 | CASSRGTSTNEQFF | TGTGCCAGCAGTAGGGGGACGTCTACGAATGAGCAGTTCTTC
TRBJ1-1 | - | TRBD1 | TRBV27 | CASKFTGGINTEAFF | TGTGCCAGCAAATTTACAGGGGGCATAAACACTGAAGCTTTCTTT
TRBJ2-7 | many | TRBD2 | TRBV12-3/TRBV12-4 | CASSPSGRVYEQYF | TGTGCCAGCAGTCCTAGCGGGAGAGTCTACGAGCAGTACTTC
TRBJ2-1 | - | - | TRBV12-3/TRBV12-4 | CAIRGGVTSGPYNEQFF | TGTGCCATCAGGGGGGGGGTAACTAGCGGACCCTACAATGAGCAGTTCTTC
TRBJ2-1 | - | TRBD2 | TRBV12-3/TRBV12-4 | CASSLVASGSSYNEQFF | TGTGCCAGCAGTTTAGTGGCTAGCGGGAGCTCCTACAATGAGCAGTTCTTC
TRBJ2-1 | - | - | TRBV7-9 | CASSLTYEQFF | TGTGCCAGCAGCTTGACGTATGAGCAGTTCTTC
TRBJ2-1 | many | - | TRBV10-2 | CASSDPAEWTYNEQFF | TGCGCCAGCAGTGATCCTGCGGAGTGGACCTACAATGAGCAGTTCTTC
TRBJ2-7 | - | - | TRBV9 | CASSVSTNSYEQYF | TGTGCCAGCAGCGTGAGTACAAATTCCTACGAGCAGTACTTC
TRBJ2-2 | few | TRBD1 | TRBV12-3/TRBV12-4 | CASGQGRGGELFF | TGTGCCAGCGGACAGGGTAGGGGCGGGGAGCTGTTTTTT
TRBJ1-6 | few | - | TRBV6-1 | CASSRQFNNSPLHF | TGTGCCAGCAGTAGACAGTTTAATAATTCACCCCTCCACTTT
TRBJ2-1 | - | TRBD2 | TRBV28 | CASRRSGSSYNEQFF | TGTGCCAGCAGACGCAGCGGGAGCTCCTACAATGAGCAGTTCTTC
TRBJ2-3 | - | TRBD2 | TRBV20-1 | CSAIWAGEDTQYF | TGCAGTGCTATCTGGGCGGGAGAAGATACGCAGTATTTT
TRBJ2-7 | - | - | TRBV20-1 | CSAPERRQGGETYEQYF | TGCAGTGCTCCAGAGAGGAGGCAGGGGGGGGAGACCTACGAGCAGTACTTC
TRBJ2-1 | many | - | TRBV3-1 | CASSQDEGPYNEQFF | TGTGCCAGCAGCCAAGATGAGGGGCCCTACAATGAGCAGTTCTTC
TRBJ2-5 | many | - | TRBV20-1 | CSARPLDPGTQYF | TGCAGTGCTAGACCGTTGGACCCCGGGACCCAGTACTTC
TRBJ2-3 | many | TRBD1 | TRBV24-1 | CATKDRASDTQYF | TGTGCCACCAAGGACAGGGCTTCGGATACGCAGTATTTT
TRBJ2-3 | many | - | TRBV11-2 | CASSLFSVSTDTQYF | TGTGCCAGCAGCTTATTTTCGGTTTCGACAGATACGCAGTATTTT
TRBJ2-7 | many | - | TRBV2 | CASGQGYEQYF | TGTGCCAGCGGCCAGGGCTACGAGCAGTACTTC
TRBJ1-3 | - | - | TRBV14 | CASSRDSGYSGNTIYF | TGTGCCAGCAGCCGAGACAGTGGGTACTCTGGAAACACCATATATTTT
TRBJ2-7 | few | - | TRBV3-1 | CASSQDPSRGTYEQYF | TGTGCCAGCAGCCAAGATCCCAGTCGCGGGACCTACGAGCAGTACTTC
TRBJ2-5 | many | - | TRBV6-1 | CASSETGLQETQYF | TGTGCCAGCAGTGAAACGGGCTTACAAGAGACCCAGTACTTC
TRBJ2-7 | many | - | TRBV12-3/TRBV12-4 | CASHRTGSYEQYF | TGTGCCAGCCACCGGACGGGATCCTACGAGCAGTACTTC
TRBJ2-7 | many | - | TRBV2 | CASKRDLSSYEQYF | TGTGCCAGCAAGAGGGACTTAAGCTCCTACGAGCAGTACTTC
TRBJ1-1 | many | - | TRBV28 | CASRTLSRNTEAFF | TGTGCCAGCAGAACCCTTAGCCGGAACACTGAAGCTTTCTTT
TRBJ2-1 | many | TRBD1 | TRBV19 | CATAPDRGRHNEQFF | TGTGCCACCGCCCCGGACAGGGGCAGACACAATGAGCAGTTCTTC
TRBJ2-1 | many | TRBD2 | TRBV7-2 | CASSAPTLAGGEQFF | TGTGCCAGCAGCGCACCCACTCTAGCGGGAGGTGAGCAGTTCTTC
TRBJ2-3 | - | - | TRBV4-2 | CASSPEGVDTQYF | TGTGCCAGCAGCCCAGAAGGGGTAGATACGCAGTATTTT